The sequence of this T cell receptor beta chain was determined in a study of human T cells and chemical hapten exposure. On the study more broadly: Patients were given diphenylcyclopropenone on the scalp weekly across the approximately 25-week study.

Time point indicated: patch test 2, 6 weeks after DPC sensitization. Documented treatment: therapeutic diphenylcyclopropenone sensitization with weekly scalp DPC. Sequencing started from total RNA isolated from unfractionated whole blood. The CDR3 contains 16 residues. The germline CDR1 and CDR2 sequences are SGHDT and YYEEEE. V was pared by 2 bases and J by 3 bases, with 5 bases of the junction left unmatched. TCRdb used MiXCR to reprocess the RACE reads, holding one entry per CDR3 protein. This sample yields under 100,000 distinct CDR3 sequences, of which approximately 10% are seen a single time; approximately 3.3% belongs to the top ten.

Here the sequenced sample was whole blood, taken in connection with sensitization to the hapten diphenylcyclopropenone (DPC). The V gene is TRBV5-6, the J gene TRBJ2-2; 9 nucleotides line up with TRBD1. This clonotype was obtained from a woman aged 40-49 years with alopecia areata. Some clones in this sample may be carry-over from other donors' samples. The CDR3: CASSLDRGRDTGELFF. The CDR3 DNA reads as TGTGCCAGCAGCTTAGACAGGGGGAGAGACACCGGGGAGCTGTTTTTT.